Presented here are 19 T cell receptor beta chains from one specimen sequenced in a study of T cells in narcolepsy. This table comes from immunoSEQ multiplex PCR, and its TCRdb copy is limited to in-frame clones, with some not included. The data hold 30,000 to 35,000 clones, with roughly 87% observed a single time. Specimen: CD45RA- memory CD4+ T cells from PBMCs. All receptors derive from a human donor with narcolepsy.

The chain is built from TRBV19 and TRBJ1-2; no definite D call. Trimming removed 3 bases at V and 0 bases at J, with 11 bases between. The CDR3 sequence is 15 residues long. The germline V gene has CDR1 LNHDA and CDR2 SQIVND (reference sequence). The CDR3 spells CASSITPEANYGYTF. As DNA, the CDR3 is TGTGCCAGTAGTATCACCCCAGAGGCTAACTATGGCTACACCTTC.

The chain employs TRBV18 and TRBJ2-5; D not certain. The end of the DNA is better explained by TRBJ2-7, so the J call may be wrong. This CDR3 is 12 amino acids long. The germline CDR1 and CDR2 sequences are KGHSH and LQKENI. The CDR3 DNA follows: TGTGCCAGCTCACCATCATCCCACGAGCAGTACTTC. Encoded protein: CASSPSSHEQYF.

The V gene is TRBV29-1, the J gene TRBJ1-1; 8 positions match TRBD1. The V gene's germline CDR1 is SQVTM and CDR2 ANQGSEA. The V and J ends lost 7 bases and 12 bases, in that order; junction bases with no gene match: 16. There are 13 residues in the CDR3. The CDR3 DNA follows: TGCAGCGCCACTAACGGACAGGGCGGGGAAACTTTCTTT. It codes for CSATNGQGGETFF.

This CDR3 reads CASSPGPQETQYF. In DNA, the CDR3 is TGTGCCAGCAGCCCCGGCCCCCAAGAGACCCAGTACTTC. The chain couples TRBV5-8 to TRBJ2-5; D unclear. Germline CDR1 reads SGHTS; CDR2 reads YDEGEE. The CDR3 sequence is 13 residues long. The V and J ends lost 4 bases and 1 base respectively, with 8 bases between them.

The chain recombines TRBV6-1 with TRBJ2-5; TRBD2 agrees at 9 bases. The DNA end favors TRBJ2-7, so the J call may be wrong. Germline V lookup: CDR1 MNHNS, CDR2 SASEGT. The CDR3 runs to 14 residues. The CDR3 loop is CASKTSGTLYEQYF. The CDR3 coding sequence is TGTGCCAGTAAGACTAGCGGAACTCTCTACGAGCAGTACTTC.

The J gene is TRBJ2-3, the V gene TRBV5-6; D possibly uses TRBD1 or TRBD2 (6 bases each). The CDR3 spans 15 residues. The V gene's germline CDR1 is SGHDT and CDR2 YYEEEE. Trimming pared 2 bases from V and 5 bases from J, leaving 15 bases between. In nucleotides, the CDR3 is TGTGCCAGCAGCTTCGGCAGGGGAGGTGGAGATACGCAGTATTTT. Translating it yields CASSFGRGGGDTQYF.

This clone was detected only once. The J gene is TRBJ2-5, the V gene TRBV7-8; 9 nucleotides match TRBD1. The germline CDR1 and CDR2 sequences are SGHVS and FQNEAQ. The CDR3 extends over 15 amino acids. V was pared by 1 base and J by 1 base, with 1 base of the junction left unmatched. This CDR3 is CASSLDRGPQETQYF. CDR3 in DNA: TGTGCCAGCAGCTTAGACAGGGGGCCCCAAGAGACCCAGTACTTC.

This clone was seen once. CDR3: CASSLGLRARTNSYEQYF. In DNA, the CDR3 is TGTGCCAGCAGCTTAGGGTTGAGGGCGAGGACTAACTCCTACGAGCAGTACTTC. The chain joins TRBV7-8 to TRBJ2-7; possibly TRBD2 for D (6 bases). Trimming left V 1 base short and J 0 bases short, with 19 bases between. The CDR3 has 18 residues. The germline CDR1 and CDR2 sequences are SGHVS and FQNEAQ.

As to this clone: Other nucleotide sequences in the sample specify the same CDR3. The chain is built from TRBV6-1 and TRBJ2-7; TRBD1 agrees at 8 bases. There are 14 residues in the CDR3. Losses at the gene ends were 6 bases for V and 0 bases for J; bases not matched to a gene: 4. Germline V CDR1 and CDR2: MNHNS, SASEGT. The CDR3 DNA reads TGTGCCAGCAGATGGGACAGGAGCTCCTACGAGCAGTACTTC. It is translated as CASRWDRSSYEQYF.

This chain joins TRBV9 and TRBJ2-3, with 7 positions matching TRBD2. Germline-derived CDR1 and CDR2 are SGDLS and YYNGEE. V lost 9 bases to trimming and J lost 3 bases; unmatched junction nucleotides: 10. CDR3 length: 14 residues. The CDR3 DNA follows: TGTGCCACATCAATAGGCGGGAGTACAGATACGCAGTATTTT. Its translation: CATSIGGSTDTQYF.

This sequence joins TRBV4-1 and TRBJ1-2; 10 nucleotides line up with TRBD1. Trimming at V came to 1 base and at J to 5 bases, leaving 7 bases not matched to a gene. The germline gives CDR1 MGHRA, CDR2 YSYEKL. The CDR3 has 16 amino acids. CDR3 amino acids: CASSQASGTGEYGYTF. The CDR3 DNA reads as TGCGCCAGCAGCCAAGCCTCAGGGACAGGGGAGTATGGCTACACCTTC.

This clone was seen only a few times. The chain links TRBV2 to TRBJ1-3, with a possible D match to TRBD1 (6 bases). This CDR3 spans 16 amino acids. Germline V gives CDR1 SNHLY, CDR2 FYNNEI. V dropped 0 bases and J dropped 1 base, with 10 bases sitting between them. The CDR3: CASSEAGGRSGNTIYF. For the CDR3, the DNA is TGTGCCAGCAGTGAAGCTGGGGGCAGGTCTGGAAACACCATATATTTT.

The DNA of the CDR3 is TGTGCCACCAGCAGAGGCTCGGACGGGCAGCCCCAGCATTTT. Amino acids: CATSRGSDGQPQHF. The V call is TRBV15, the J call TRBJ1-5; D is undetermined. The CDR3 is 14 residues long. Germline loops: CDR1 LNHNV, CDR2 YYDKDF (reference sequence). Trimming removed 1 base from V and 7 bases from J, with 11 bases in between.

The chain joins TRBV5-1 to TRBJ2-3, with a weak D call TRBD2 (7 bases). Germline CDR1 and CDR2: SGHRS and YFSETQ. The CDR3 totals 13 residues. V was shortened by 7 bases and J by 6 bases, with 15 bases between the two germline ends. Here the CDR3 reads CASRPGGADTQYF. In nucleotides, the CDR3 is TGCGCCAGCCGCCCTGGGGGGGCCGATACGCAGTATTTT.

The V and J genes are TRBV4-1 and TRBJ2-7; no clear D. V dropped 3 bases and J dropped 1 base, with 16 bases sitting between them. The CDR3 is made up of 16 amino acids. Germline V gene sequence: CDR1 MGHRA, CDR2 YSYEKL. The CDR3 DNA reads as TGCGCCAGCAGCCATTCCGTTGGCAGCAATTCCTACGAGCAGTACTTC. Protein product: CASSHSVGSNSYEQYF.

The count of this clone is one. This sequence joins TRBV19 and TRBJ2-5; 8 bases fit TRBD2. Germline loops: CDR1 LNHDA, CDR2 SQIVND (reference sequence). V lost 1 base and J lost 0; bases outside the gene matches: 4. The CDR3 totals 16 residues. The CDR3 DNA is TGTGCCAGTAGTATAGTGGCTAGCGGGCACCAAGAGACCCAGTACTTC. Translation gives CASSIVASGHQETQYF. Full variable domain (rest looked up from reference TRBV19 and TRBJ2-5): DGGITQSPKYLFRKEGQNVTLSCEQNLNHDAMYWYRQDPGQGLRLIYYSQIVNDFQKGDIAEGYSVSREKKESFPLTVTSAQKNPTAFYLCASSIVASGHQETQYFGPGTRLLVL.

The sample holds a few counts of this clone. J is TRBJ1-2 and V is TRBV15; D gene uncertain. Trimming removed 2 bases at V and 4 bases at J, with 14 bases between. The germline CDR1 and CDR2 sequences are LNHNV and YYDKDF (reference sequence). This CDR3 has 15 amino acids. The CDR3 DNA reads TGTGCCACCAGCAGATCACGTTGGGCTTCCTATGGCTACACCTTC. Its translation: CATSRSRWASYGYTF. The full variable domain, in which reference TRBV15 and TRBJ1-2 provide the parts outside the CDR3, is DAMVIQNPRYQVTQFGKPVTLSCSQTLNHNVMYWYQQKSSQAPKLLFHYYDKDFNNEADTPDNFQSRRPNTSFCFLDIRSPGLGDTAMYLCATSRSRWASYGYTFGSGTRLTVV.

CDR3 DNA sequence: TGTGCCAGCAGCTCCCCCCAGGGGCGGAAACTGTTTTTT. It yields the protein CASSSPQGRKLFF. V usage is TRBV7-6 and J usage is TRBJ1-4, with a possible D match to TRBD1 (6 bases). The V gene's germline CDR1 is SGHVS and CDR2 FNYEAQ. There are 13 residues in the CDR3. Trimming removed 4 bases at V and 11 bases at J, with 14 bases between.

V gene TRBV29-1 combines with J gene TRBJ2-3; 8 positions match TRBD2. The germline V gene has CDR1 SQVTM and CDR2 ANQGSEA. The CDR3 contains 14 residues. The V and J ends lost 0 bases and 5 bases, in that order; junction bases with no gene match: 4. The CDR3 sequence: CSVEEGAGGDTQYF. In nucleotides, the CDR3 is TGCAGCGTTGAAGAAGGCGCGGGGGGAGATACGCAGTATTTT.